The T cell receptor (beta chain) under discussion was sequenced for a study of CD8+ T cells in alopecia areata. Reverse transcription of extracted RNA yielded cDNA, which provided the sequencing template. Libraries were prepared by immunoSEQ multiplex PCR; TCRdb keeps only in-frame clonotypes and omits some of them. The table shows about 150,000 clones, with 55% occurring only once. Germline trimming cut 6 bases from V and 2 bases from J; bases unmatched to any gene: 3. CDR3 length equals 13 residues. CDR1 and CDR2 from the germline V gene are MNHEY and SVGAGI. This chain joins TRBV6-5 and TRBJ2-7; 8 bases align to TRBD2. The TCR originated in a human donor in good health. The sequencing input was CD4+ T cells sorted from blood. The CDR3 sequence: CASRTSGTYEQYF. The CDR3 nucleotides read TGTGCCAGCAGAACTAGCGGTACCTACGAGCAGTACTTC.